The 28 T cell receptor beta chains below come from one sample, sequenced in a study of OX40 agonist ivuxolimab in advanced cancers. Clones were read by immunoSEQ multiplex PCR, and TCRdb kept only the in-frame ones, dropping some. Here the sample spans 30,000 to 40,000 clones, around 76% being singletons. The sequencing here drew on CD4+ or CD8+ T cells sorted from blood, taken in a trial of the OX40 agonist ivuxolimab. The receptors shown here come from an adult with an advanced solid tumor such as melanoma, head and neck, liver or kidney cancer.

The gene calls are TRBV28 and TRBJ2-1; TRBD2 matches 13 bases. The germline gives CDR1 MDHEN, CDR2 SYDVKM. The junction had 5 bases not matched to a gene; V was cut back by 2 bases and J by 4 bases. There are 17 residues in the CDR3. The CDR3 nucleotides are TGTGCCAGCAGTTTAACTAGCGGGAGGGGGACTTACAATGAGCAGTTCTTC. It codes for CASSLTSGRGTYNEQFF. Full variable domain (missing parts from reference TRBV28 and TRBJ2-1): DVKVTQSSRYLVKRTGEKVFLECVQDMDHENMFWYRQDPGLGLRLIYFSYDVKMKEKGDIPEGYSVSREKKERFSLILESASTNQTSMYLCASSLTSGRGTYNEQFFGPGTRLTVL.

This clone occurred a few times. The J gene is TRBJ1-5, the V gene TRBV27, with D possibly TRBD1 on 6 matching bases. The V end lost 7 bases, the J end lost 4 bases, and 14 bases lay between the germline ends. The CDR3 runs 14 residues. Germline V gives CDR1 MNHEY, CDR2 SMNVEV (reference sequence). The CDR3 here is CASTALGGNQPQHF. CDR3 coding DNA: TGTGCCAGCACCGCCCTAGGGGGTAATCAGCCCCAGCATTTT.

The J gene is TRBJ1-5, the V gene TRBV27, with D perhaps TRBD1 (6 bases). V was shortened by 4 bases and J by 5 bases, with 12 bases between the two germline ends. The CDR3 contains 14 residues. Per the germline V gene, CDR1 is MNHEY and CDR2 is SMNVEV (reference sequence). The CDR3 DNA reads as TGTGCCAGCAGTTCACAGGGAGGCGATCAGCCCCAGCATTTT. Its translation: CASSSQGGDQPQHF.

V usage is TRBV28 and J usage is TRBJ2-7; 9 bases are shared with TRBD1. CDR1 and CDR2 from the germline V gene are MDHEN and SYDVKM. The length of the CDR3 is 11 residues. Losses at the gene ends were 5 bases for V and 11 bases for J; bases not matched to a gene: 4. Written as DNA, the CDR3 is TGTGCCAGCAGTCTCGGACAGGGGAAGTACTTC. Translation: CASSLGQGKYF. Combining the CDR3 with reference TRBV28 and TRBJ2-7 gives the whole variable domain DVKVTQSSRYLVKRTGEKVFLECVQDMDHENMFWYRQDPGLGLRLIYFSYDVKMKEKGDIPEGYSVSREKKERFSLILESASTNQTSMYLCASSLGQGKYFGPGTRLTVT.

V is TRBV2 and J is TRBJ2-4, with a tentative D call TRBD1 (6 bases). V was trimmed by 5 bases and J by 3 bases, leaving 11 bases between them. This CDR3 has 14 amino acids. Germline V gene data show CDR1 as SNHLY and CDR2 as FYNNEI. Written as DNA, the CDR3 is TGTGCCAGCAGTCTCCCAGGGGTCAAAAACATTCAGTACTTC. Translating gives CASSLPGVKNIQYF.

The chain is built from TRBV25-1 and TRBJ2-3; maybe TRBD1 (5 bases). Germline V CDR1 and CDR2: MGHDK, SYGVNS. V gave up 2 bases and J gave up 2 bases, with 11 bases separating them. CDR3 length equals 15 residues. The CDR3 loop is CASSEGWGLTDTQYF. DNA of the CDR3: TGTGCCAGCAGTGAAGGGTGGGGCCTCACAGATACGCAGTATTTT.

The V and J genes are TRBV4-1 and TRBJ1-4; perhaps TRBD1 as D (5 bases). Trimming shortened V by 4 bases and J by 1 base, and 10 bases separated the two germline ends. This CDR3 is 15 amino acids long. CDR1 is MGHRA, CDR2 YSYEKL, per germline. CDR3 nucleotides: TGCGCCAGCAGCCGTAGGGGCCGAACTAATGAAAAACTGTTTTTT. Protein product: CASSRRGRTNEKLFF.

The chain's CDR3 is CASSVSPGGQGNSPLHF. The CDR3 coding sequence is TGTGCCAGCAGCGTATCTCCAGGGGGCCAAGGTAATTCACCCCTCCACTTT. The chain is built from TRBV9 and TRBJ1-6, with 8 nucleotides matching TRBD1. CDR1 and CDR2 (germline): SGDLS, YYNGEE. The V gene end was trimmed by 1 base and the J gene end by 6 bases; junction bases not matched to a gene: 9. The CDR3 length is 17 residues.

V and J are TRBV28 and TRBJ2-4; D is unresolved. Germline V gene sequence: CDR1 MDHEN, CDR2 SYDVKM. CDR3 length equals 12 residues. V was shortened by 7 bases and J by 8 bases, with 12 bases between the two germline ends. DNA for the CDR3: TGTGCCAGCATGGCCAGAAGGGACATTCAGTACTTC. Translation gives CASMARRDIQYF. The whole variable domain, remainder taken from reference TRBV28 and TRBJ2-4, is DVKVTQSSRYLVKRTGEKVFLECVQDMDHENMFWYRQDPGLGLRLIYFSYDVKMKEKGDIPEGYSVSREKKERFSLILESASTNQTSMYLCASMARRDIQYFGAGTRLSVL.

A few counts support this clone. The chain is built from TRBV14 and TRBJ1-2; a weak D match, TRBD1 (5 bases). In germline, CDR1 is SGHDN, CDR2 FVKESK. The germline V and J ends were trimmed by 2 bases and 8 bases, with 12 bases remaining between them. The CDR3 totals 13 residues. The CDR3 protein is CASSQFRDLGYTF. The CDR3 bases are TGTGCCAGCAGCCAATTCCGGGACTTGGGCTACACCTTC.

The CDR3 DNA is TGTGCCAGCAGTTCCCCTCAGGACAGGGCCTCCTACGAGCAGTACTTC. Its protein is CASSSPQDRASYEQYF. J is TRBJ2-7 and V is TRBV28; 8 bases are a match to TRBD1. Germline CDR1 and CDR2: MDHEN and SYDVKM. The CDR3 is made up of 16 amino acids. After removal of 4 bases from V and 0 bases from J, the junction contained 8 bases not matched to a gene.

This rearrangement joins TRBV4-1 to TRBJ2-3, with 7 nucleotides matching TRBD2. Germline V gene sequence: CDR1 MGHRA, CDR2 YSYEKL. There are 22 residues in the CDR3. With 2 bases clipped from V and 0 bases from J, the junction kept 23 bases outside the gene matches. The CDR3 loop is CASSQPRLTLADQGASTDTQYF. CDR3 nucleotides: TGCGCCAGCAGCCAACCGCGTCTAACCCTAGCGGACCAAGGGGCTAGCACAGATACGCAGTATTTT.

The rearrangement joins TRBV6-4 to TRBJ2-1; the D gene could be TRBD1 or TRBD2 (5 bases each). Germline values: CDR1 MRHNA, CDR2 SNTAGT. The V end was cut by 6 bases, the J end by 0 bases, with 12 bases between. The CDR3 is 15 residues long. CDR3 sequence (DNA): TGTGCCAGCAGCCGGGACGGAGGCTCCTACAATGAGCAGTTCTTC. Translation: CASSRDGGSYNEQFF.

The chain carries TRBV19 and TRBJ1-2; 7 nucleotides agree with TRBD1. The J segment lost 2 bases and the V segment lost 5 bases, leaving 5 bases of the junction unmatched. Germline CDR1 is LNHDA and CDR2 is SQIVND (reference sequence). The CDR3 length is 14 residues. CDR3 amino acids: CASSVSGQNYGYTF. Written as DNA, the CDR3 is TGTGCCAGTAGTGTCTCGGGACAGAACTATGGCTACACCTTC.

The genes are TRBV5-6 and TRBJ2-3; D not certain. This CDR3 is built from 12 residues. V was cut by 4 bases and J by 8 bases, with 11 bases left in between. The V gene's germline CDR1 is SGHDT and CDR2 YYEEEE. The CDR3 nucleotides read TGTGCCAGCAGCAGAATGGGCGGTACGCAGTATTTT. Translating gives CASSRMGGTQYF.

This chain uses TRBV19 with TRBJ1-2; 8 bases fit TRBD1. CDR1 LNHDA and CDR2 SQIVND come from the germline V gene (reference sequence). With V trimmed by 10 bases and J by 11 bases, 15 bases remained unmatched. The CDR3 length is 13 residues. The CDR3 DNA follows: TGTGCCACATACAGAAGAGGACAGGGAGGATACACCTTC. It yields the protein CATYRRGQGGYTF.

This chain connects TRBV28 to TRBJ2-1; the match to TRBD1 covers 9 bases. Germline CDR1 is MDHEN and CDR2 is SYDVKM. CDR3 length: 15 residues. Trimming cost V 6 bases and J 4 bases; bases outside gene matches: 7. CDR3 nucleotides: TGTGCCAGCAGCCCTACAGGGGGCTTTTACAATGAGCAGTTCTTC. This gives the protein CASSPTGGFYNEQFF.

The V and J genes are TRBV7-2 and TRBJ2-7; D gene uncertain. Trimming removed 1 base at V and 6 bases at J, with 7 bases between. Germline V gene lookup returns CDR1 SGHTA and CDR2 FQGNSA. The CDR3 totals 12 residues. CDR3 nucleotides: TGTGCCAGCAGCTTAGGAGCATCCGAGCAGTACTTC. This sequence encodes CASSLGASEQYF.

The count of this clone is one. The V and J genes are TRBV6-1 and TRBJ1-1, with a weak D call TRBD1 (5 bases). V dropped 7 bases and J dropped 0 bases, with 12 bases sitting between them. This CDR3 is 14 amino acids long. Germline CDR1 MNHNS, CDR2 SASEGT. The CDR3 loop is CASKRDRLNTEAFF. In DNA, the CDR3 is TGTGCCAGCAAGAGGGACCGCTTGAACACTGAAGCTTTCTTT.

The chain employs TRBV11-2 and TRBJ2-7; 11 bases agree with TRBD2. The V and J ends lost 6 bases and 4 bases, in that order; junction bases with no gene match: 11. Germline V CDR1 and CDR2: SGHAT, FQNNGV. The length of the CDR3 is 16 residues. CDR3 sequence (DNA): TGTGCCAGCAGGCAGAGACCGACTAGCGGGGTGTACGAGCAGTACTTC. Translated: CASRQRPTSGVYEQYF.

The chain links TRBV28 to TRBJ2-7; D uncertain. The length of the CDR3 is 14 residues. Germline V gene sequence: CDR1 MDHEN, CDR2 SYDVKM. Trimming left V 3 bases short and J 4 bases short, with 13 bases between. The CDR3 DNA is TGTGCCAGCAGTTTTGTGGGGTCCGAATACGAGCAGTACTTC. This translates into CASSFVGSEYEQYF.

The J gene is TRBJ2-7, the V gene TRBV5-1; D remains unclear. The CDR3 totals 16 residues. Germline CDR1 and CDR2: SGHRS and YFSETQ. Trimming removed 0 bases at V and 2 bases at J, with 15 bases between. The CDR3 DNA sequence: TGCGCCAGCAGCTTGGAGCCCAGAGGAAAACCCTACGAGCAGTACTTC. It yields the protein CASSLEPRGKPYEQYF. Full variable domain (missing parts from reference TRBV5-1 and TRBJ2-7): KAGVTQTPRYLIKTRGQQVTLSCSPISGHRSVSWYQQTPGQGLQFLFEYFSETQRNKGNFPGRFSGRQFSNSRSEMNVSTLELGDSALYLCASSLEPRGKPYEQYFGPGTRLTVT.

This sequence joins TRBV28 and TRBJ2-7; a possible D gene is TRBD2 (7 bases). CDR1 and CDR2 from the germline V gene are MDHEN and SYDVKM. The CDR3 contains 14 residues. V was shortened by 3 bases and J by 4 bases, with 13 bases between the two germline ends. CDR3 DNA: TGTGCCAGCAGTTTTACGGGGGGCCCATACGAGCAGTACTTC. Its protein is CASSFTGGPYEQYF.

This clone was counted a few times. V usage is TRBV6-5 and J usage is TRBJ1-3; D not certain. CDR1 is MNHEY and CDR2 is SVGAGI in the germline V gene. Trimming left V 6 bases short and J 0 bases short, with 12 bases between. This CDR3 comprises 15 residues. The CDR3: CASRSGRISGNTIYF. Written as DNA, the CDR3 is TGTGCCAGCAGATCAGGACGGATCTCTGGAAACACCATATATTTT.

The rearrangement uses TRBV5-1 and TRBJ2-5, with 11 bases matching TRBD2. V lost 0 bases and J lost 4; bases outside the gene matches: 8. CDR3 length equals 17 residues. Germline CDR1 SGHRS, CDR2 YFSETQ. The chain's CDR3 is CASSLASSGGYGETQYF. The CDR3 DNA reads TGCGCCAGCAGCTTGGCGTCTAGCGGGGGGTACGGAGAGACCCAGTACTTC.

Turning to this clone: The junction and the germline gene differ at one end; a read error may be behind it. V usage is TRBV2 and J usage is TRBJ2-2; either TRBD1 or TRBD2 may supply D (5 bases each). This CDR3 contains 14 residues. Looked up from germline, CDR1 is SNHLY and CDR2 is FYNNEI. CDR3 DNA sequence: TGTGCCAGCAATGGGGCCTTGAACACCGGGGAGCGGTTTTTT. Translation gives CASNGALNTGERFF.

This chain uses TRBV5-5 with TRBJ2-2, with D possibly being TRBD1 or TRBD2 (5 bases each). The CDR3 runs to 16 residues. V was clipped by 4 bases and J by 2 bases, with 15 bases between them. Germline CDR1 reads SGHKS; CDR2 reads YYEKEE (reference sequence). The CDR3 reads CASSARDGRNTGELFF. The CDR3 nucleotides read TGTGCCAGCAGCGCCCGGGACGGACGCAACACCGGGGAGCTGTTTTTT.

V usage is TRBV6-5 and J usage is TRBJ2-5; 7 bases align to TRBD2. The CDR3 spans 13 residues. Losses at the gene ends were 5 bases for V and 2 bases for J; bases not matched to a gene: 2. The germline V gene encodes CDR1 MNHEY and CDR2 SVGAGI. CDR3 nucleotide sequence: TGTGCCAGCAGTATAGCGGGTCAAGAGACCCAGTACTTC. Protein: CASSIAGQETQYF.